A single sample is the source of the 9 T cell receptor beta chains below, sequenced in a study of CD8 T cells in ankylosing spondylitis. Points from the study as a whole: Typical of ankylosing spondylitis blood, it appeared, was a TCR beta motif of several highly homologous variants.

Their target antigens are unknown. TCRdb processed the 5' RACE reads anew with MiXCR; each CDR3 protein has one entry. There are fewer than 450,000 distinct CDR3 sequences in the sample; about 15% occur only once, and 0.95% to 1.1% lies in the top ten. The sequencing input was blood, either unsorted or a sorted T cell fraction (not recorded which). All receptors come from a male donor with ankylosing spondylitis.

A few counts support this clonotype. The rearrangement uses TRBV11-2 and TRBJ2-1, with unresolved D. CDR1 is SGHAT, CDR2 FQNNGV, per germline. Deletions cut 1 base from V and 5 bases from J, with 12 bases between. The CDR3 is 15 amino acids. In DNA form, the CDR3 reads TGTGCCAGCAGCTTAGGGCCCCGACTGAACAATGAGCAGTTCTTC. Translating gives CASSLGPRLNNEQFF. Looking up the rest from reference TRBV11-2 and TRBJ2-1 gives the full variable domain: EAGVAQSPRYKIIEKRQSVAFWCNPISGHATLYWYQQILGQGPKLLIQFQNNGVVDDSQLPKDRFSAERLKGVDSTLKIQPAKLEDSAVYLCASSLGPRLNNEQFFGPGTRLTVL.

This clonotype has more than one count but fewer than ten. This chain uses TRBV12-3 or TRBV12-4 with TRBJ2-7, with TRBD2 matching 8 bases. Losses at the gene ends were 1 base for V and 4 bases for J; bases not matched to a gene: 6. The CDR3 runs 15 residues. The CDR3 spells CASSLGAGEGYEQYF. CDR3 sequence (DNA): TGTGCCAGCAGTTTAGGAGCGGGAGAGGGGTACGAGCAGTACTTC.

This clonotype has just a few counts. The chain couples TRBV9 to TRBJ2-5; a weak D match, TRBD2 (6 bases). Trimming removed 3 bases from V and 5 bases from J, with 14 bases in between. The CDR3 runs 14 residues. Germline CDR1 SGDLS, CDR2 YYNGEE. The CDR3: CASSAGTGPETQYF. DNA of the CDR3: TGTGCCAGCAGCGCAGGGACTGGTCCGGAGACCCAGTACTTC.

The chain carries TRBV21-1 and TRBJ1-2. TRBV21-1 is a recognized pseudogene. This CDR3 region has 15 residues. CDR3 in amino acids: CASRVWGLMDYGYTF. The CDR3 DNA is TGTGCCAGCAGAGTTTGGGGTTTGATGGACTATGGCTACACCTTC.

V is TRBV2 and J is TRBJ2-7, with TRBD2 identical over 10 bases. The germline gives CDR1 SNHLY, CDR2 FYNNEI. The CDR3 sequence is 14 residues long. V trimming: 10 bases; J trimming: 0 bases; junction bases outside the gene matches: 6. CDR3 loop: CATSLAGSSYEQYF. The CDR3 DNA sequence: TGTGCCACCTCACTAGCGGGGAGCTCCTACGAGCAGTACTTC.

This clonotype was recorded many times. V gene TRBV12-3 or TRBV12-4 combines with J gene TRBJ2-1; no clear D. The V and J ends lost 7 bases and 5 bases respectively, with 15 bases between them. The CDR3 is 14 amino acids. CDR3 bases: TGTGCCAGCAATCCATCCGAGGACCACAATGAGCAGTTCTTC. This gives the protein CASNPSEDHNEQFF.

At least ten counts were recorded for this clonotype. This chain joins TRBV9 and TRBJ1-5; D is uncertain. Per the germline V gene, CDR1 is SGDLS and CDR2 is YYNGEE. V was shortened by 0 bases and J by 6 bases, with 10 bases between the two germline ends. The CDR3 loop spans 14 amino acids. CDR3: CASSVDDRGQPQHF. The CDR3 nucleotides are TGTGCCAGCAGCGTAGATGATCGGGGTCAGCCCCAGCATTTT.

The CDR3 coding sequence is TGTGCCAGCAGTGACTTCGACAGAGATACCTACGAGCAGTACTTC. This sequence encodes CASSDFDRDTYEQYF. The chain joins TRBV6-4 to TRBJ2-7; a weak D match, TRBD1 (5 bases). Between the trimmed V and J ends, which lost 1 base and 2 bases, there was a span of 12 bases. The CDR3 runs to 15 residues. Looked up from germline, CDR1 is MRHNA and CDR2 is SNTAGT.

This clonotype has a handful of counts. The chain links TRBV18 to TRBJ2-1, with TRBD2 matching over 11 bases. The V gene end was trimmed by 6 bases and the J gene end by 5 bases; junction bases not matched to a gene: 3. Germline loops: CDR1 KGHSH, CDR2 LQKENI. The CDR3 has 14 residues. The CDR3 region is CASSGLADNNEQFF. In DNA form, the CDR3 reads TGTGCCAGCTCGGGACTAGCGGATAACAATGAGCAGTTCTTC.